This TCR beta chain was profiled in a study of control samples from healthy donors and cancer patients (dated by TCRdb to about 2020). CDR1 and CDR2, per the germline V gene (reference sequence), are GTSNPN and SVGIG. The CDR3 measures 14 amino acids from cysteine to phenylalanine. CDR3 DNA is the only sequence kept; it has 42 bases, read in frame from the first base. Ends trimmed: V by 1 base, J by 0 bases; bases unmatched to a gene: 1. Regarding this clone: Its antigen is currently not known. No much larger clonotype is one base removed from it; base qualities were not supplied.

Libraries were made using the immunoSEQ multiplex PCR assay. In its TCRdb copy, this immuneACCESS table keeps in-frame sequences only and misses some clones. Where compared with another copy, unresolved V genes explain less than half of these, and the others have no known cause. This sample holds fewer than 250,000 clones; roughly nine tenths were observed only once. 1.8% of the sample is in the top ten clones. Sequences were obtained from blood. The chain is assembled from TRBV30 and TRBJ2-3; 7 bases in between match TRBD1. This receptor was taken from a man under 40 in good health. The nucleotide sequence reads TGTGCCTGGAGTGACAGGGGCAGCACAGATACGCAGTATTTT. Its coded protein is CAWSDRGSTDTQYF.